This passage covers 4 T cell receptor beta chains from one sample sequenced in a study of cytomegalovirus exposure and HLA in healthy donors. Both 60 Vbeta primers and 13 Jbeta primers went into the PCR. This table comes from immunoSEQ multiplex PCR, and its TCRdb copy is limited to in-frame clones, with some not included. The sample contains 150,000 to 200,000 clones, about 65% of which appear only once. The sample was PBMCs. Source of these receptors: a woman between 18 and 29 years old in good health and CMV-seropositive.

The chain has TRBV27 and TRBJ2-1; 8 nucleotides line up with TRBD1. The CDR3 length is 17 residues. Per the germline V gene, CDR1 is MNHEY and CDR2 is SMNVEV (reference sequence). V lost 1 base and J lost 7; bases outside the gene matches: 12. In DNA, the CDR3 is TGTGCCAGCAGTTTATTTGCCCTGCGGACAGGGAGGAATGAGCAGTTCTTC. Amino acids: CASSLFALRTGRNEQFF.

V gene TRBV5-1 combines with J gene TRBJ2-3, with TRBD1 identical over 8 bases. CDR1 is SGHRS, CDR2 YFSETQ, per germline. V gave up 0 bases and J gave up 3 bases; unmatched junction bases: 6. The CDR3 is 16 residues long. The CDR3 here is CASSLGQGARTDTQYF. Here the CDR3 DNA reads TGCGCCAGCAGCTTGGGTCAGGGGGCGCGAACAGATACGCAGTATTTT. Drawing the rest from reference TRBV5-1 and TRBJ2-3, the complete variable domain is KAGVTQTPRYLIKTRGQQVTLSCSPISGHRSVSWYQQTPGQGLQFLFEYFSETQRNKGNFPGRFSGRQFSNSRSEMNVSTLELGDSALYLCASSLGQGARTDTQYFGPGTRLTVL.

This sequence joins TRBV19 and TRBJ2-1; D is possibly TRBD2 (5 bases). This CDR3 contains 15 residues. CDR1 is LNHDA and CDR2 is SQIVND in the germline V gene (reference sequence). V shed 1 base and J shed 3 bases, with 10 bases lying between them. CDR3: CASSIGGAVYNEQFF. The DNA for the CDR3 is TGTGCCAGTAGTATAGGAGGAGCGGTCTACAATGAGCAGTTCTTC.

The CDR3 DNA is TGCAGCGTTGATTCCCCCGGGGGGGGCACAGATACGCAGTATTTT. Its protein is CSVDSPGGGTDTQYF. This chain joins TRBV29-1 and TRBJ2-3; TRBD2 matches at 8 bases. The CDR3 extends over 15 amino acids. The germline gives CDR1 SQVTM, CDR2 ANQGSEA. The V segment lost 3 bases and the J segment 1 base; nucleotides outside the gene matches: 6.